The T cell receptor (beta chain) under discussion was sequenced for a study of immune characterization of retroperitoneal liposarcoma. TCRdb used MiXCR to reprocess the PCR reads, holding one entry per CDR3 protein. The sample records some 9,900 distinct CDR3 sequences, more than 25% being singletons. Germline CDR1 SEHNR, CDR2 FQNEAQ (reference sequence). V lost 5 bases, J lost 5 bases, and 9 bases lay in between. This CDR3 is built from 12 residues. By share of the sample, this clonotype is medium-sized. The specimen was tumor tissue. This chain uses TRBV7-9 with TRBJ2-5, with D perhaps TRBD2 (6 bases). The TCR comes from a male donor with retroperitoneal liposarcoma. The CDR3 nucleotides are TGTGCCAGCAGCCCCCGGGGGGAGACCCAGTACTTC. Its translation is CASSPRGETQYF.